The next 8 T cell receptor beta chains were all read from a single sample in a study of control samples from healthy donors and cancer patients. The assay was immunoSEQ multiplex PCR, and TCRdb's table has in-frame clones only and misses some. This table holds approximately 130,000 clones, around 87% found once. The specimen sequenced was blood. These receptors were collected from a man aged 25-45 years in good health.

This clone turned up a few times. The junction shows a germline mismatch at one end, possibly a read error. V is TRBV4-1 and J is TRBJ1-2; D is possibly TRBD1 (6 bases). This CDR3 is built from 16 residues. CDR1 MGHRA and CDR2 YSYEKL come from the germline V gene. The chain's CDR3 is CARSHGRGGLGEGYTF. Written as DNA, the CDR3 is TGCGCCCGCAGCCATGGGAGGGGGGGACTGGGTGAAGGCTACACCTTC.

This chain links TRBV3-1 (or the pseudogene TRBV3-2) with TRBJ1-3; possibly TRBD1 for D (5 bases). The V and J ends lost 0 bases and 0 bases respectively, with 18 bases between them. There are 19 residues in the CDR3. The V gene's germline CDR1 is LGHDT and CDR2 YNNKEL (reference sequence). The CDR3 reads CASSQDMGGGTVSGNTIYF. Here the CDR3 DNA reads TGTGCCAGCAGCCAAGATATGGGGGGAGGCACAGTCTCTGGAAACACCATATATTTT.

The V and J genes are TRBV5-1 and TRBJ1-4; 9 bases align to TRBD1. CDR1 and CDR2 from the germline V gene are SGHRS and YFSETQ. With 9 bases clipped from V and 6 bases from J, the junction kept 9 bases outside the gene matches. The CDR3 is 14 amino acids. CDR3 amino acids: CATRPGQGDEKLFF. CDR3 sequence (DNA): TGCGCCACCAGGCCGGGACAGGGTGATGAAAAACTGTTTTTT.

The genes are TRBV29-1 and TRBJ1-4; tentatively, D is TRBD1 (5 bases). CDR1 is SQVTM and CDR2 is ANQGSEA in the germline V gene. This CDR3 comprises 13 residues. V gave up 7 bases and J gave up 0 bases, with 9 bases separating them. CDR3 region: CSAGGSTNEKLFF. The CDR3, as DNA: TGCAGCGCCGGGGGGTCAACTAATGAAAAACTGTTTTTT.

This sequence joins TRBV18 and TRBJ1-1; D remains unclear. With 3 bases removed from V and 7 bases from J, the gap between germline ends came to 21 bases. The CDR3 totals 16 residues. Looked up from germline, CDR1 is KGHSH and CDR2 is LQKENI. The CDR3 DNA reads TGTGCCAGCTCACCTGGTAGGGCTACGGATCGGGGTGAAGCTTTCTTT. It is translated as CASSPGRATDRGEAFF.

This clone has a handful of counts. The chain carries TRBV4-1 and TRBJ1-6; TRBD1 matches 7 bases. Germline V gene sequence: CDR1 MGHRA, CDR2 YSYEKL. With V trimmed by 3 bases and J by 6 bases, 11 bases remained unmatched. The CDR3 runs 17 residues. CDR3 in amino acids: CASSQLPTGQLNSPLHF. CDR3 DNA: TGCGCCAGCAGCCAGCTACCGACAGGGCAACTTAATTCACCCCTCCACTTT.

This clone occurred a few times. The rearrangement links TRBV24-1 to TRBJ2-2; D ambiguous. CDR1 is KGHDR, CDR2 SFDVKD, per germline. The V end was cut by 5 bases, the J end by 4 bases, with 1 base between. The CDR3 consists of 11 residues. The CDR3 loop reads CATSVTGELFF. CDR3 sequence (DNA): TGTGCCACCAGTGTCACCGGGGAGCTGTTTTTT.

The J gene is TRBJ2-4, the V gene TRBV10-2; a possible D gene is TRBD2 (6 bases). The CDR3 extends over 13 amino acids. Trimming removed 3 bases from V and 7 bases from J, with 10 bases in between. Germline V gene data show CDR1 as WSHSY and CDR2 as SAAADI. The CDR3: CASSDGGINIQYF. CDR3 nucleotides: TGCGCCAGCAGTGATGGGGGGATTAACATTCAGTACTTC.